This T cell receptor beta chain was found in a study of radiotherapy plus CTLA-4 blockade in lung cancer. Study details: Objective responses emerged in 18% of patients, and over 30% attained disease control.

Receiving focal radiation plus CTLA-4 blockade with ipilimumab were patients who had chemo-refractory metastatic non-small-cell lung cancer. Clones were sequenced by immunoSEQ multiplex PCR, and TCRdb holds only the in-frame ones, with some missing. Here the sample spans some 48,000 clones, 86% being singletons. A note on this clone: As yet, its antigen is unknown.

Germline V gene data show CDR1 as SGHKS and CDR2 as YYEKEE (reference sequence). This CDR3 comprises 14 residues. V gave up 4 bases and J gave up 8 bases, with 13 bases separating them. The study, taken as a whole, reports: TCR clones originating in tumors grew in number in blood after radiotherapy plus ipilimumab.

The V call is TRBV5-5, the J call TRBJ1-6, with D possibly matching TRBD1 (5 bases). The clonotype comes from a human donor with non-small cell lung cancer that progressed on radiotherapy plus ipilimumab. Some clones in this sample may be carry-over from other donors' samples. The specimen comprised peripheral blood, sampled from a patient treated with radiotherapy plus ipilimumab. This CDR3 is CASSIQGVYSPLHF. In DNA, the CDR3 is TGTGCCAGCAGCATTCAGGGCGTTTATTCACCCCTCCACTTT. Using reference TRBV5-5 and TRBJ1-6 for the parts outside the CDR3, the full variable domain is DAGVTQSPTHLIKTRGQQVTLRCSPISGHKSVSWYQQVLGQGPQFIFQYYEKEERGRGNFPDRFSARQFPNYSSELNVNALLLGDSALYLCASSIQGVYSPLHFGNGTRLTVT.